These T cell receptor beta chains were read from a single sample in a study of control samples from healthy donors and cancer patients. The data were produced by immunoSEQ multiplex PCR, yet TCRdb's version contains in-frame clones alone and is incomplete. The top ten clones hold about 0.74% of a sample with tens of thousands of clones, more than 80% of them seen once. The source material was PBMCs. The receptors were sampled from a man in his thirties or forties with colorectal cancer. Both conserved end residues are part of each CDR3. The order of the fields is CDR3 DNA, CDR3 protein, clone size, J gene, D gene, V gene. D genes are given only for firm matches. The size entry is marked missing in some rows and otherwise reads once, few, many or a size class.

TGTGCCAGCAGCTTATTAGGGCCGGGACAGGGGAATTCACCCCTCCACTTT	CASSLLGPGQGNSPLHF	-	TRBJ1-6	TRBD1	TRBV7-8
TGTGCCAGCAGCTTGGGATCAAGACAAGAGACCCAGTACTTC	CASSLGSRQETQYF	-	TRBJ2-5	-	TRBV5-4
TGTGCCAGCATCCAGGGGACAGGCTCCTACAATGAGCAGTTCTTC	CASIQGTGSYNEQFF	-	TRBJ2-1	TRBD1	TRBV11-2
TGCAGTGCTAGAGAGGGATCTTTGTATTTT	CSAREGSLYF	few	TRBJ2-3	-	TRBV20-1
TGTGCCAGCAGCTTAGACCAGAGGACTGAAGCTTTCTTT	CASSLDQRTEAFF	few	TRBJ1-1	-	TRBV11-3
TGTGCCAGTAGTATGGCCAGATATTCTGGGGCCAACGTCCTGACTTTC	CASSMARYSGANVLTF	-	TRBJ2-6	-	TRBV19
TGCGCCAGCAGCCAGACAGGGACAACGGGTTCACCCCTCCACTTT	CASSQTGTTGSPLHF	-	TRBJ1-6	TRBD1	TRBV4-3
TGTGCCAGCAGCTTGGGACGGCTAAACACTGAAGCTTCCTTT	CASSLGRLNTEASF	-	TRBJ1-1	-	TRBV7-9
TGCAGCGGGGCGCTGACAGGCTTTGGCTACACCTTC	CSGALTGFGYTF	-	TRBJ1-2	-	TRBV29-1
TGTGCCTGGAGTGTACTCGAGAACACTGAAGCTTTCTTT	CAWSVLENTEAFF	-	TRBJ1-1	-	TRBV30
TGTGCCAGTAGTATAGTGGCTGATAGCAATCAGCCCCAGCATTTT	CASSIVADSNQPQHF	few	TRBJ1-5	-	TRBV19
TGTGCCAGTAGTATACGAACCGATCCGAGGGTGGAAGCTTTCTTT	CASSIRTDPRVEAFF	-	TRBJ1-1	-	TRBV19
TGTGCCAGCAGCCTCGGCGTAGGGCGGATAGTTGGCATTCAGTACTTC	CASSLGVGRIVGIQYF	-	TRBJ2-4	-	TRBV6-6
TGTGCCAGCAGCCAAGAGGGGGGGGCAAATAGAAGCTACACCTTC	CASSQEGGANRSYTF	-	TRBJ1-2	-	TRBV3-1/TRBV3-2
TGTGCCAGCAGCTTCACAGCTCAAGAGACCCAGTACTTC	CASSFTAQETQYF	-	TRBJ2-5	-	TRBV5-4
TGTGCCTGGAGTGTGGGGGAGACCCAGTACTTC	CAWSVGETQYF	-	TRBJ2-5	-	TRBV30
TGCGCCAGCAGTGAGTCTATAGGAATCAATCAGCCCCAGCATTTT	CASSESIGINQPQHF	-	TRBJ1-5	-	TRBV10-2
TGTGCCAGCTCACCATCGGGAGGGTTAACAGATACGCAGTATTTT	CASSPSGGLTDTQYF	-	TRBJ2-3	TRBD2	TRBV18
TGTGCCAGCAGCTTAGCGAGTGGGACCCCGAAAGCTTTCTTT	CASSLASGTPKAFF	-	TRBJ1-1	-	TRBV7-2
TGTGCCAGTAGTGTCCCCGGGACAGTCAACGAGCAGTACTTC	CASSVPGTVNEQYF	-	TRBJ2-7	TRBD1	TRBV19
TGTGCCAGCAGCTCCCAAGACAGGGCCACTGAAGCTTTCTTT	CASSSQDRATEAFF	-	TRBJ1-1	TRBD1	TRBV4-2
TGTGCCAGCAGCTTGGAACAGGGGGTACAAAAAGAAGCTTTCTTT	CASSLEQGVQKEAFF	once	TRBJ1-1	TRBD1	TRBV5-8
TGTGCCAGCAGCACCGGGACAGTTTACAATGAGCAGTTCTTC	CASSTGTVYNEQFF	-	TRBJ2-1	TRBD1	TRBV5-4
TGTGCCAGCAGCTTGGAGGGGTCAGGCACCGGGGAGCTGTTTTTT	CASSLEGSGTGELFF	-	TRBJ2-2	-	TRBV5-4
TGTGCCAGCAGCCAAGTAACGACCGGCGGTCCTGGAAACACCATATATTTT	CASSQVTTGGPGNTIYF	once	TRBJ1-3	-	TRBV3-1/TRBV3-2
TGTTCGGCTCAGGCATGGGGGCAGCCCCAGCATTTT	CSAQAWGQPQHF	-	TRBJ1-5	-	TRBV6-5
TGCGCCAGCAGTGAGGCTAGCGGGGGTCAAGAGACCCAGTACTTC	CASSEASGGQETQYF	-	TRBJ2-5	TRBD2	TRBV10-1
TGTGCCAGCAGCCCCACAGGGGCCTATGAAAAACTGTTTTTT	CASSPTGAYEKLFF	-	TRBJ1-4	TRBD1	TRBV7-9
TGTGCCGGCTCGGTCCTAGGAGAGACCCAGTACTTC	CAGSVLGETQYF	-	TRBJ2-5	-	TRBV7-9